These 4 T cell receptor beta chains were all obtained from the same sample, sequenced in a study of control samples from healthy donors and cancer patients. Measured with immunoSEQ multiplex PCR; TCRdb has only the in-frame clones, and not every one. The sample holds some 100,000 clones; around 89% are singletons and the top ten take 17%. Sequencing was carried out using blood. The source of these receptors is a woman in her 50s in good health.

The CDR3 sequence is CASSLTSGGQETQYF. The CDR3 coding sequence is TGTGCCAGCAGTTTGACTAGCGGGGGACAAGAGACCCAGTACTTC. The chain recombines TRBV2 with TRBJ2-5, with 12 bases that match TRBD2. The germline V gene has CDR1 SNHLY and CDR2 FYNNEI. The CDR3 has 15 amino acids. Germline trimming cut 5 bases from V and 2 bases from J; bases unmatched to any gene: 3.

The CDR3 loop reads CASSLGWDGANVLTF. In DNA form, the CDR3 reads TGCGCCAGCAGCTTGGGTTGGGACGGGGCCAACGTCCTGACTTTC. The gene calls are TRBV5-1 and TRBJ2-6, with D tentatively TRBD1 or TRBD2 (5 bases each). The CDR3 is 15 amino acids. The germline gives CDR1 SGHRS, CDR2 YFSETQ. V lost 0 bases and J 4 bases, leaving 8 bases between the germline ends.

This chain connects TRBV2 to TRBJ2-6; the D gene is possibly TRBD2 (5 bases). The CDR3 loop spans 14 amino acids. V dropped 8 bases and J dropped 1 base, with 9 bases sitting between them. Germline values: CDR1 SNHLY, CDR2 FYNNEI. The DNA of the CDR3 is TGTGCCAGCCCCCGAGGGTCTGGGGCCAACGTCCTGACTTTC. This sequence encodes CASPRGSGANVLTF.

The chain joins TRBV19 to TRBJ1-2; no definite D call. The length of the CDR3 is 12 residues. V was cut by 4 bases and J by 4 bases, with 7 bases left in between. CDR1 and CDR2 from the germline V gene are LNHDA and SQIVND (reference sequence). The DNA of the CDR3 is TGTGCCAGTAGTACGACGGGCTATGGCTACACCTTC. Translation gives CASSTTGYGYTF.